Listed below are T cell receptor beta chains from one sample, sequenced in a study of T cell responses to AZD1222 COVID-19 vaccine. Method: immunoSEQ multiplex PCR; TCRdb's copy keeps in-frame clones and lacks some. The top ten hold about 9.4% of the sample, which has 100,000 to 150,000 clones, around 87% seen once. Specimen: peripheral blood, collected on day 0 of AZD1222 vaccination. Source of these receptors: an adult in good health. The CDR3 runs from the conserved cysteine through the conserved F or W. Fields, in order: J gene, V gene, clone size, D gene, CDR3 DNA, CDR3 protein. D genes are given only for firm matches. The size of a clone is reported for some rows only, either as once, few or many, or as a class for expanded clones.

TRBJ1-2 | TRBV6-5 | . | . | TGTGCCAGCAGTCCCCGAGGAGGAAACTATGGCTACACCTTC | CASSPRGGNYGYTF
TRBJ1-2 | TRBV29-1 | . | . | TGCAGCGTTGCAGGGCGGCATAACTATGGCTACACCTTC | CSVAGRHNYGYTF
TRBJ2-5 | TRBV3-1/TRBV3-2 | . | . | TGTGCCAGCAGCCAAGTGCTATCAGGCGTAGAGACCCAGTACTTC | CASSQVLSGVETQYF
TRBJ1-1 | TRBV30 | . | . | TGTGCCTGGAGCCCGAAGGGGAACACTGAAGCTTTCTTT | CAWSPKGNTEAFF
TRBJ2-1 | TRBV30 | . | TRBD2 | TGTGCCTGGGCGGCGGGAGCGAACTACAATGAGCAGTTCTTC | CAWAAGANYNEQFF
TRBJ2-3 | TRBV6-4 | . | TRBD2 | TGTGCCAGCAGTGACAGCGGGGGGGCCACAGATACGCAGTATTTT | CASSDSGGATDTQYF
TRBJ2-3 | TRBV4-2 | . | . | TGTGCCAGCAGCCAAGCAGGGAGTAGCACAGATACGCAGTATTTT | CASSQAGSSTDTQYF
TRBJ1-2 | TRBV12-3/TRBV12-4 | once | . | TGTGCCAGCAGTGGGGGACTTATGACTGGCTACACCTTC | CASSGGLMTGYTF
TRBJ1-2 | TRBV5-4 | . | TRBD1 | TGTGCCAGCAGCTTGGACAGGGGCAGGGACTATGGCTACACCTTC | CASSLDRGRDYGYTF
TRBJ2-1 | TRBV5-4 | . | TRBD1 | TGTGCCAGCAGTTCGGGACAGGGGGCCTACAATGAGCAGTTCTTC | CASSSGQGAYNEQFF
TRBJ1-4 | TRBV30 | . | . | TGTGCCTGGAGTGTACGGGGTGCAACTAATGAAAAACTGTTTTTT | CAWSVRGATNEKLFF
TRBJ2-7 | TRBV27 | . | . | TGTGCCAGCAGTCTAACAGGTTCCTACGAGCAGTACTTC | CASSLTGSYEQYF
TRBJ2-2 | TRBV7-3 | . | TRBD2 | TGTGCCAGCAGCGTCGGACTAGCCGGGGAGCTGTTTTTT | CASSVGLAGELFF
TRBJ2-5 | TRBV7-2 | . | TRBD1 | TGTGCCAGCAGTTCTGGACAGGGTCAAGAGACCCAGTACTTC | CASSSGQGQETQYF
TRBJ1-6 | TRBV27 | . | . | TGTGCCAGCAGTTTAGGGGCTATTAATTCACCCCTCCACTTT | CASSLGAINSPLHF
TRBJ1-4 | TRBV5-4 | . | . | TGTGCCAGCAGCTCCCTTGGCGAAAAACTGTTTTTT | CASSSLGEKLFF
TRBJ2-7 | TRBV7-9 | . | TRBD2 | TGTGCCAAGGGGACTAGAAGGCGTCGGGAGCAGTACTTC | CAKGTRRRREQYF
TRBJ1-4 | TRBV5-6 | . | TRBD1 | TGTGCCAGCAGCAGAAGGCAGGGGGCTCTTAATGAAAAACTGTTTTTT | CASSRRQGALNEKLFF
TRBJ2-7 | TRBV7-8 | . | . | TGTGCCAGCAGCTTAGGAGGATTAAGGACTACTACCTACGAGCAGTACTTC | CASSLGGLRTTTYEQYF
TRBJ1-3 | TRBV28 | . | . | TGTGCCAGACCAGGGGTATCTGGAAACACCATATATTTT | CARPGVSGNTIYF
TRBJ1-1 | TRBV7-9 | . | . | TGTGCCAGCAGCAATCTTGCGGGGAACACTGAAGCTTTCTTT | CASSNLAGNTEAFF
TRBJ2-2 | TRBV3-1/TRBV3-2 | . | . | TGTGCCAGCAGCCAAGAATTGAGGCGGAACACCGGGGAGCTGTTTTTT | CASSQELRRNTGELFF
TRBJ2-3 | TRBV30 | . | . | TGTGCCTGGAGTGTCAAAGCGGGTAGCACAGATACGCAGTATTTT | CAWSVKAGSTDTQYF
TRBJ2-7 | TRBV5-1 | . | . | TGCGCCAGCAGCGAGCCCGGAAACGAGCAGTACTTC | CASSEPGNEQYF
TRBJ1-6 | TRBV18 | . | . | TGTGCCAGCTCCCGGACGGGGAATTCACCCCTCCACTTT | CASSRTGNSPLHF
TRBJ2-2 | TRBV7-2 | . | TRBD1 | TGTGCCAGCCGTAGACAGGGGACCGGGGAGCTGTTTTTT | CASRRQGTGELFF
TRBJ2-1 | TRBV5-8 | few | . | TGTGCCAGCAGCTTGGTCCTGGGGGAGTTCTTC | CASSLVLGEFF
TRBJ1-1 | TRBV12-3/TRBV12-4 | . | . | TGTGCCAGCAGCTCCCGTTGGAACACTGAAGCTTTCTTT | CASSSRWNTEAFF
TRBJ2-1 | TRBV7-8 | . | . | TGTGCCAGCAGCCGTCCCCTTGGGTCGGCCTACAATGAGCAGTTCTTC | CASSRPLGSAYNEQFF
TRBJ2-5 | TRBV20-1 | . | . | TGCAGTGCTAAAAATAGGGAGACCCAGTACTTC | CSAKNRETQYF
TRBJ2-4 | TRBV7-9 | . | . | TGTGCCAGCAGCCGTTCCGAGGAGACTCGGAAAAACATTCAGTACTTC | CASSRSEETRKNIQYF
TRBJ1-3 | TRBV6-5 | . | . | TGTGCCAGCACCGGGACACCTGGAAACACCATATATTTT | CASTGTPGNTIYF
TRBJ2-7 | TRBV28 | . | . | TGTGCCAGCAGTTTACGAACTAGCTCCTACGAGCAGTACTTC | CASSLRTSSYEQYF
TRBJ2-7 | TRBV19 | . | TRBD1 | TGTGCCAGTAAGTTCTCGGGACAGGGCCGCTCCTACGAGCAGTACTTC | CASKFSGQGRSYEQYF
TRBJ2-1 | TRBV6-5 | few | TRBD1 | TGTGCCAGCACCTCCCGAGGGGGCGAGCAGTTCTTC | CASTSRGGEQFF
TRBJ2-1 | TRBV4-1 | few | . | TGCGCCAGCAGCCAATTGGACCTTATGGCCCCGGGTGAGCAGTTCTTC | CASSQLDLMAPGEQFF
TRBJ2-7 | TRBV13 | . | . | TGTGCCAGCAGCCCCGGGGGCTCCTACGAGCAGTACTTC | CASSPGGSYEQYF
TRBJ1-2 | TRBV5-6 | . | TRBD1 | TGTGCCAGCAGCTGGTATGGACAGGGGCACTATGGCTACACCTTC | CASSWYGQGHYGYTF
TRBJ1-1 | TRBV6-5 | . | . | TGTGCCAGCAGTTACTCGACAGGACTAATGAACACTGAAGCTTTCTTT | CASSYSTGLMNTEAFF
TRBJ2-7 | TRBV18 | . | . | TGTGCCAGCTCACCATATGGGGGGAATGACGACGAGCAGTACTTC | CASSPYGGNDDEQYF
TRBJ2-1 | TRBV28 | . | . | TGTGCCAGCAGTTCCATCGGGGGTAGACTATTGAACAATGAGCAGTTCTTC | CASSSIGGRLLNNEQFF
TRBJ2-7 | TRBV19 | . | TRBD2 | TGTGCCAGTAGTCCCCTAGCGGGGGTGACATACGAGCAGTACTTC | CASSPLAGVTYEQYF
TRBJ2-5 | TRBV19 | . | TRBD2 | TGTGCCAGTAGTAGAGGGACTAGCGGGAGATCAGAGACCCAGTACTTC | CASSRGTSGRSETQYF
TRBJ2-7 | TRBV28 | . | TRBD1 | TGTGCCAGCACCACGGAGAGGGGGCGGTACGAGCAGTACTTC | CASTTERGRYEQYF
TRBJ2-2 | TRBV29-1 | . | TRBD1 | TGCAGCACAGGGGTCACGGGGGAGCTGTTTTTT | CSTGVTGELFF
TRBJ1-5 | TRBV19 | . | . | TGTGCCAGTAGTATAGTCGAGGGACAGCCCCAGCATTTT | CASSIVEGQPQHF
TRBJ1-2 | TRBV29-1 | . | . | TGCAGCGCCAACCAGGTCACCTATGGCTACACCTTC | CSANQVTYGYTF
TRBJ1-5 | TRBV6-6 | . | . | TGTGCCAGCAGTTACCTGACCAAGACAGATCAGCCCCAGCATTTT | CASSYLTKTDQPQHF
TRBJ2-3 | TRBV3-1/TRBV3-2 | . | . | TGTGCCAGCAGCCAAGGGTATAGCACAGATACGCAGTATTTT | CASSQGYSTDTQYF
TRBJ2-1 | TRBV27 | . | TRBD1 | TGTGCCAGCAGTCCTGGGACAGGCTACAATGAGCAGTTCTTC | CASSPGTGYNEQFF
TRBJ1-2 | TRBV5-5 | . | . | TGTGCCAGCAGCCCTGGAGGGGAGAGTGACTACACCTTC | CASSPGGESDYTF
TRBJ2-5 | TRBV5-4 | . | . | TGTGCCAGCAGCCGGACAACTTACCAAGAGACCCAGTACTTC | CASSRTTYQETQYF